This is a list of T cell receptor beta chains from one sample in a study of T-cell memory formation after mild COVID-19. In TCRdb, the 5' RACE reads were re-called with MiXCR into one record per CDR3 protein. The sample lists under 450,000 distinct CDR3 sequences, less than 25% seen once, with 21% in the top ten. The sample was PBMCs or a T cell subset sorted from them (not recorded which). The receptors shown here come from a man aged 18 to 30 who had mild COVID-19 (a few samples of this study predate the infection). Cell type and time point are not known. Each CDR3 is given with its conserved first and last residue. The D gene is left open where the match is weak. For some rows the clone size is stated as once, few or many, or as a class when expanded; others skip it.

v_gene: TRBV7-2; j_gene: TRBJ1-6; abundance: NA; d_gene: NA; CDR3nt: TGTGCCAGCAGCTTAGAGCGGGACCCAAGTTCACCCCTCCACTTT; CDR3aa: CASSLERDPSSPLHF
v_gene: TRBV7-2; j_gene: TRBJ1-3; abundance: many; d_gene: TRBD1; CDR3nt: TGTGCCAGCAGCTCCAAGCGGACAGGAGGAAACACCATATATTTT; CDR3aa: CASSSKRTGGNTIYF
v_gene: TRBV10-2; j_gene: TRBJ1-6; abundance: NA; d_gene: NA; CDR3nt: TGCGCCAGCAGTACGCCAGGGAGCGAGGGGGCCCTCCACTTT; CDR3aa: CASSTPGSEGALHF
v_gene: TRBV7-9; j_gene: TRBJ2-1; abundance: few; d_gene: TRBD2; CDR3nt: TGTGCCAGCAGCTTAGCCCCAGGACTAGCGGGTATACACAATGAGCAGTTCTTC; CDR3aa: CASSLAPGLAGIHNEQFF
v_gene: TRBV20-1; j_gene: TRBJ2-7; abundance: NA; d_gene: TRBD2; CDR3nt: TGCAGTGCCGTTGGGACTAGCTACTCCTACGAGCAGTACTTC; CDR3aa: CSAVGTSYSYEQYF
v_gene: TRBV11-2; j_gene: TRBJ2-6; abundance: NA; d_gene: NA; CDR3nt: TGTGCCAGCAGCTCCTGGGGCGCGGCTGGGGCCAACGTCCTGACTTTC; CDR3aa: CASSSWGAAGANVLTF
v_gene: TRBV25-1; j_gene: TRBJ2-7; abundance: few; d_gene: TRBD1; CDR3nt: TGTGCCAGCAGCGGGATGACAGGGGACGAGCAGTACTTC; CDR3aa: CASSGMTGDEQYF
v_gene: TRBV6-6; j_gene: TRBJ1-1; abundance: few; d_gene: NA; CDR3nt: TGTGCCAGCAGGATCACCGTAGGGGAAGCTTTCTTT; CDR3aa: CASRITVGEAFF
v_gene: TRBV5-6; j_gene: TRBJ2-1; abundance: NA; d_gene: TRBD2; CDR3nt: TGTGCCAGCAGCTTGGGGGTAGGACTAGCGGGAACCAATGAGCAGTTCTTC; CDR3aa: CASSLGVGLAGTNEQFF
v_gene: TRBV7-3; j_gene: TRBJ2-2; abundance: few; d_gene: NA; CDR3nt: TGTGCCAGCAGCTTACAGGGTGGGGGTTCGGGCACCGGGGAGCTGTTTTTT; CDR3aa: CASSLQGGGSGTGELFF
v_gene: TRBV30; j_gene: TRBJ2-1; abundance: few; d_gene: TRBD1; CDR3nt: TGTGCCTGGAGTCGGGACAGCCAGCAGTTCTTC; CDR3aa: CAWSRDSQQFF
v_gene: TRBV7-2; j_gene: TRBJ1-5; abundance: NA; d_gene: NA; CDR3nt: TGTGCCAGCACCTTGAACGGCAATCGGCCCCAGCATTTT; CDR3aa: CASTLNGNRPQHF
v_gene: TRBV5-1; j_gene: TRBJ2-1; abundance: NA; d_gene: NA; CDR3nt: TGCGCCAGCAGCACTAGAGTTGGGGCGACTTACAATGAGCAGTTCTTC; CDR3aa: CASSTRVGATYNEQFF
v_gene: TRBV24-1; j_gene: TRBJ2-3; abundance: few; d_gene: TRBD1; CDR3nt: TGTGCCACCAGTGATTCGACAGGGGGCTCAGATACGCAGTATTTT; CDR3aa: CATSDSTGGSDTQYF
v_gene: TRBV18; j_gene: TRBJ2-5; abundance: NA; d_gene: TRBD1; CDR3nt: TGTGCCAGCTCACCCCCCAGGGGGATAGAGACCCAGTACTTC; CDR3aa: CASSPPRGIETQYF
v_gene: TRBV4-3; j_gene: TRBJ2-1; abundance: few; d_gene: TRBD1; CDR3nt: TGCGCCAGCAGCCCGGGCGGGACAGGGAGCAATGAGCAGTTCTTC; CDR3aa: CASSPGGTGSNEQFF
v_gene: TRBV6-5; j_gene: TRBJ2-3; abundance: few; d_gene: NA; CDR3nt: TGTGCCAGCACCTCGGGGGCGGCAGATACGCAGTATTTT; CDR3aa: CASTSGAADTQYF
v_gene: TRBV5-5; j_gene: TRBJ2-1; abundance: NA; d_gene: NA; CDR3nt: TGTGCTGGGGGACTCCATGAGCAGTTCTTC; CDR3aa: CAGGLHEQFF
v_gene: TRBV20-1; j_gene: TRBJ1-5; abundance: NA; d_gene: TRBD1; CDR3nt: TGCAGTGCTAGAGGGACAGGGGGCCCTTGGGCCAATCAGCCCCAGCATTTT; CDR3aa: CSARGTGGPWANQPQHF
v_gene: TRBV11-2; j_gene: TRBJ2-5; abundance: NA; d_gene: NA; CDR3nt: TGTGCCAGCAGCCCAGGGGCGCGGGAGACCCAGTACTTC; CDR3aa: CASSPGARETQYF
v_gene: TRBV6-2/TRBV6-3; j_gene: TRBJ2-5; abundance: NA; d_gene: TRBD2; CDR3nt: TGTGCCAGCAGACCGGGACTAGCGGGGTCACCGTACTTC; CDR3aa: CASRPGLAGSPYF
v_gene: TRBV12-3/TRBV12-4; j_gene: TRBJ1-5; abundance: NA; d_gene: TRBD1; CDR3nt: TGTGCCAGCAGTTTAGGTAACAGGGGCGGTCAGCCCCAGCATTTT; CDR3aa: CASSLGNRGGQPQHF
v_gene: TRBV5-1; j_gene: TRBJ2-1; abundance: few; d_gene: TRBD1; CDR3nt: TGCGCCAGCAGCTTGGGATCGACAGGGTGGAACAATGAGCAGTTCTTC; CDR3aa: CASSLGSTGWNNEQFF
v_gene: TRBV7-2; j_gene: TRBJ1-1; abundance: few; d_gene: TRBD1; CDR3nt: TGTGCCAGCAGCCCCTACAGGGGGCTGGTGAACACTGAAGCTTTCTTT; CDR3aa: CASSPYRGLVNTEAFF
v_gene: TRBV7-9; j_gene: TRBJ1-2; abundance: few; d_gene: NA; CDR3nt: TGTGCCAGCAGCTTAAGTGCTCGAGGCTACACCTTC; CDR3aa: CASSLSARGYTF
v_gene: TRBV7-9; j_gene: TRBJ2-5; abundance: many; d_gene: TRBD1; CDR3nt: TGTGCCAGCAGGGTTCCGGGACAGAAGCAAGAGACCCAGTACTTC; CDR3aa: CASRVPGQKQETQYF
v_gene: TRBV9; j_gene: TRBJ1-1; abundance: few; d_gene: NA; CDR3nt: TGTGCCAGCAGCGTAGTTCTGGGCATGAACACTGAAGCTTTCTTT; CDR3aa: CASSVVLGMNTEAFF
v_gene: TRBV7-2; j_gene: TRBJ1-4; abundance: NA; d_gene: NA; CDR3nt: TGTGCCAGCAGCTTAGGCACAGAACGGGAAAAACTGTTTTTT; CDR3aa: CASSLGTEREKLFF
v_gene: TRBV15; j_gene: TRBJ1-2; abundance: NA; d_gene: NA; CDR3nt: TGTGCCACCAGCAGAGGTCTAGGGGACTATGGCTACACCTTC; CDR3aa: CATSRGLGDYGYTF
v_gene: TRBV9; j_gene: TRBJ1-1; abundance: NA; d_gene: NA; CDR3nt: TGTGCCAGCAGCTCCGGGTACAGTGAAGCTTTCTTT; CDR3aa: CASSSGYSEAFF
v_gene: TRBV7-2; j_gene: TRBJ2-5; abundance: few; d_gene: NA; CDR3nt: TGTGCCAGCAGCCCCCGCCCTGTCGTTTCGGGTGCCCGGGAGACCCAGTACTTC; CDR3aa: CASSPRPVVSGARETQYF
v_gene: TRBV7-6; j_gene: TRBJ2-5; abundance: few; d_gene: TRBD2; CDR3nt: TGTGCCAGCAGCCTTAGCGGGAGCCAAGAGACCCAGTACTTC; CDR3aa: CASSLSGSQETQYF
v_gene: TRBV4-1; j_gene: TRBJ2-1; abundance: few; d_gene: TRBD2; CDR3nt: TGCGCCAGCAGCAGGGGCTCGGGGGGACTCCGCAATGAGCAGTTCTTC; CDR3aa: CASSRGSGGLRNEQFF
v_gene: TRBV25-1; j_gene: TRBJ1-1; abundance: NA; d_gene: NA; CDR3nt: TGTGCCAGCAGCCAGAGGACAGTTTTTAGAGGCACTGAAGCTTTCTTT; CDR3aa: CASSQRTVFRGTEAFF
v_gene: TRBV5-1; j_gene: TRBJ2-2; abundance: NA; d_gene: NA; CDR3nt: TGCGCCAGCAGCTCACAGGATGCCGGGGAGCTGTTTTTT; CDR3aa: CASSSQDAGELFF
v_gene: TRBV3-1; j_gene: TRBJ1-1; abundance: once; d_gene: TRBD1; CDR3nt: TGTGCCAGCAGCCACTCCGGGACAGGTGAAGCTTTCTTT; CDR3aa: CASSHSGTGEAFF
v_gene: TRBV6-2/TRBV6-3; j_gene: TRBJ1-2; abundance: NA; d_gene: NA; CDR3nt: TGTGCCAGCAGTTACGACGCCGGATCAAACTATGGCTACACCTTC; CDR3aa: CASSYDAGSNYGYTF
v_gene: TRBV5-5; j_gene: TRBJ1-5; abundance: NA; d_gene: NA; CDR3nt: TGTGCCAGCAGCTCGACCCCTTACACGGGCGGGAACCGCCAGCCCCAGCATTTT; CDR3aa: CASSSTPYTGGNRQPQHF
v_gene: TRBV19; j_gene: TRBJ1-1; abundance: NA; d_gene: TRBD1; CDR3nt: TGTGCCAGCCGCCGCCCAGGGGGCGAAGGCACTGAAGCTTTCTTT; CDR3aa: CASRRPGGEGTEAFF
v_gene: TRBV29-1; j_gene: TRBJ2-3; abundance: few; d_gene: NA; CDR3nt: TGCAGCGTTGATGTTTCAGATACGCAGTATTTT; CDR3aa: CSVDVSDTQYF
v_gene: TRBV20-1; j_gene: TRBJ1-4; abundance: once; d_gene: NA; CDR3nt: TGCAGTGCTAGAAGGAGTCCCGGCCCTGGGGCATTTAGTGAAAAACTGTTTTTT; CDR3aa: CSARRSPGPGAFSEKLFF
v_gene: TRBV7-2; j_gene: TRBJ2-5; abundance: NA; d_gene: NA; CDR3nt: TGTGCCAGCAGCCCCCGCCCCCAAGAGACCCAGTACTTC; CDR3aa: CASSPRPQETQYF
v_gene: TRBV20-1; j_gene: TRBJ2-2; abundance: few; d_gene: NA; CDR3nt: TGCAGTGCTAGAGCCCAGGGACCAGGCACCGGGGAGCTGTTTTTT; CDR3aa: CSARAQGPGTGELFF
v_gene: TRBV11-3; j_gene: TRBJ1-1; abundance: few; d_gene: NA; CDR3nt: TGTGCCAGCAGCTTCGGCAGCCAGACTGAAGCTTTCTTT; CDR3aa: CASSFGSQTEAFF
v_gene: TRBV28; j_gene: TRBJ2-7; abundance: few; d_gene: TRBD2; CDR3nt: TGTGCCAGCAGTCCGACTAGCGGGGTCCCCTACGAGCAGTACTTC; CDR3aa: CASSPTSGVPYEQYF
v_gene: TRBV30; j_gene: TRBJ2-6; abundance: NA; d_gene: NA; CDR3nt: TGTGCCTGGAGTGGACCGTACTCTGGGGCCAACGTCCTGACTTTC; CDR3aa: CAWSGPYSGANVLTF
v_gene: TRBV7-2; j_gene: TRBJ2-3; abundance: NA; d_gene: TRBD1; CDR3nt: TGTGCCAGCAGCCCCAGCCAGGGGGCGACAGATACGCAGTATTTT; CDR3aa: CASSPSQGATDTQYF
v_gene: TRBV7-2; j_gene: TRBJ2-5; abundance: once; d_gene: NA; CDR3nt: TGTGCCAGCAGCTTCAATGCGGAGCGGGAGACCCAGTACTTC; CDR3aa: CASSFNAERETQYF
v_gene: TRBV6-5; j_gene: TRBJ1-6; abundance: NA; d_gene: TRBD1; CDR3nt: TGTGCCAGCAGTTACGGGCAGGGGGGGTCACCCCTCCACTTT; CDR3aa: CASSYGQGGSPLHF
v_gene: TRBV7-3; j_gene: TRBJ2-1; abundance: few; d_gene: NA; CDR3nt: TGTGCCAGCAGCCCTAGGGGGACTTACAATGAGCAGTTCTTC; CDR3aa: CASSPRGTYNEQFF
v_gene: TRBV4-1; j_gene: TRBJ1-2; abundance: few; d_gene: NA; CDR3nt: TGCGCCAGCAGCCTGGGCGTACTAAACTATGGCTACACCTTC; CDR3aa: CASSLGVLNYGYTF
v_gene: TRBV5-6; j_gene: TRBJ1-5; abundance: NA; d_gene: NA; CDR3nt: TGTGCCAGCAGTTTGGGTGGGGGCTTATTCGGAAGCAATCAGCCCCAGCATTTT; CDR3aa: CASSLGGGLFGSNQPQHF
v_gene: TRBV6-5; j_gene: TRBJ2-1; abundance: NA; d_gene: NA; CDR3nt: TGTGCCAGCAGTACCCGAGTCGAAAATGAGCAGTTCTTC; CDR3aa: CASSTRVENEQFF
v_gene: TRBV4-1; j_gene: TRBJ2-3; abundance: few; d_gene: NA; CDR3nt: TGCGCCAGCAGCCTAACCCCCCAAACAGGGATTTCTAGCACAGATACGCAGTATTTT; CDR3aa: CASSLTPQTGISSTDTQYF
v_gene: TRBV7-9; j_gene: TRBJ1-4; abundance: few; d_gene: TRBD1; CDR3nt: TGTGCCAGCAGCTTATTGGGGACAGGGGATGAAAAACTGTTTTTT; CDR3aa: CASSLLGTGDEKLFF
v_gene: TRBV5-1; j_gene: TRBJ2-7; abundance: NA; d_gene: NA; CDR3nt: TGCGCCAGCAGCTTGATAGGGGTCGACGAGCAGTACTTC; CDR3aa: CASSLIGVDEQYF